The text below deals with one T cell receptor (beta chain). J gave up 7 bases and V 1 base, and 1 base lay outside the gene matches. The CDR3 loop spans 14 amino acids. Germline assignment: CDR1 KGHDR and CDR2 SFDVKD. This specimen comes from a study of CD8+CD57+ T cells in acquired aplastic anemia. Only patients with CD8+CD57+ cell expansion on flow cytometry were chosen for sequencing. Patients were therapy-naive when their blood was sampled. TCR beta VDJ and CDR3 were profiled, and genomic DNA was the template. MiXCR was run by TCRdb on the reads, yielding one entry per CDR3 protein. The sample contains around 200,000 distinct CDR3 sequences, about 44% of which appear only once.

The chain is built from TRBV24-1 and TRBJ2-1, with 9 positions matching TRBD2. This TCR was sampled from a human donor with aplastic anemia. Source material: sorted CD4+, CD8+, or CD8+CD57+ T cells (not recorded which) from PBMCs. The CDR3 DNA follows: TGTGCCACCAGTGATTTCCTAGCGGGGAATGAGCAGTTCTTC. This codes for CATSDFLAGNEQFF.